A single sample gave rise to the 23 T cell receptor beta chains below, sequenced in a study of blood T cell repertoires in COVID-19. Some clones are missing from TCRdb's copy, which holds only in-frame ones; the method was immunoSEQ multiplex PCR. The sample shows nearly 65,000 clones, around 84% of them seen only once. Sequencing input: peripheral blood. The receptors originated from a human donor in a cohort sampled during active COVID-19.

This clone has only one observation. Other DNA sequences in the sample encode the same CDR3. V is TRBV7-9 and J is TRBJ2-7, with 7 bases aligning to TRBD2. Germline trimming cut 1 base from V and 4 bases from J; bases unmatched to any gene: 7. CDR3 length: 15 amino acids. Germline V gene data show CDR1 as SEHNR and CDR2 as FQNEAQ (reference sequence). This chain's CDR3 is CASSLVGRGVYEQYF. CDR3 coding DNA: TGTGCCAGCAGCTTAGTGGGTCGGGGGGTATACGAGCAGTACTTC.

The V call is TRBV30, the J call TRBJ1-6; D is unclear. CDR1 is GTSNPN and CDR2 is SVGIG in the germline V gene (reference sequence). V lost 0 bases, J lost 8 bases, and 8 bases lay in between. There are 13 residues in the CDR3. The chain's CDR3 is CAWSVDSDSPLHF. In DNA, the CDR3 is TGTGCCTGGAGTGTAGACTCGGATTCACCCCTCCACTTT.

The rearrangement joins TRBV28 to TRBJ1-2, with D unclear. V was clipped by 6 bases and J by 4 bases, with 12 bases between them. Germline loops: CDR1 MDHEN, CDR2 SYDVKM. The CDR3 runs 13 residues. The CDR3 loop is CASRVWQSYGYTF. Written as DNA, the CDR3 is TGTGCCAGCAGGGTTTGGCAGTCCTATGGCTACACCTTC.

The chain is built from TRBV19 and TRBJ1-1; a possible D gene is TRBD1 (5 bases). The CDR3 consists of 13 residues. CDR1 is LNHDA and CDR2 is SQIVND in the germline V gene (reference sequence). The V end lost 3 bases, the J end lost 5 bases, and 10 bases lay between the germline ends. DNA of the CDR3: TGTGCCAGTAGTATCGCCAGGGCTACTGAAGCTTTCTTT. It specifies CASSIARATEAFF.

This clone appeared once. The V gene is TRBV7-9, the J gene TRBJ1-2; 7 nucleotides agree with TRBD1. The CDR3 runs to 16 residues. The germline CDR1 and CDR2 sequences are SEHNR and FQNEAQ (reference sequence). The trim removed 4 bases at V and 6 bases at J, leaving 14 bases unmatched. The CDR3 DNA reads as TGTGCCAGCAGCTCTACTAGACGGACAGGCTTGGATGGCTACACCTTC. It encodes CASSSTRRTGLDGYTF.

V is TRBV7-2 and J is TRBJ2-5; maybe TRBD2 (6 bases). The V and J ends lost 0 bases and 1 base respectively, with 18 bases between them. The CDR3 has 18 amino acids. Germline V gene lookup returns CDR1 SGHTA and CDR2 FQGNSA. CDR3 region: CASSLASASGVGQETQYF. The CDR3 nucleotides read TGTGCCAGCAGCTTAGCGTCGGCTTCGGGGGTAGGCCAAGAGACCCAGTACTTC.

The chain joins TRBV21-1 to TRBJ1-2; the table's D call, TRBD1, has no DNA check behind it. TRBV21-1 constitutes a pseudogene. This CDR3 has 16 amino acids. The DNA for the CDR3 is TGTGCCAGCAGTCGGGACAGGGTCCCTGGGGACTATGGCTACACCTTC. This codes for CASSRDRVPGDYGYTF.

The rearrangement links TRBV3-1 (or the pseudogene TRBV3-2) to TRBJ2-5; TRBD1 is a possible D gene (5 bases). The length of the CDR3 is 13 residues. Looked up from germline, CDR1 is LGHDT and CDR2 is YNNKEL (reference sequence). The V end lost 6 bases, the J end lost 1 base, and 9 bases lay between the germline ends. This chain's CDR3 is CASSWTTQETQYF. The CDR3, as DNA: TGTGCCAGCAGTTGGACAACCCAAGAGACCCAGTACTTC.

CDR3 residues: CASSLGRTGSNQETQYF. The CDR3 nucleotides read TGTGCCAGCAGCTTGGGGAGAACAGGGTCCAACCAAGAGACCCAGTACTTC. This chain joins TRBV7-3 and TRBJ2-5, with D tentatively TRBD1 (6 bases). CDR3 length equals 17 residues. CDR1 is SGHTA and CDR2 is FQGTGA in the germline V gene. V gave up 3 bases and J gave up 0 bases, with 17 bases separating them.

The V and J genes are TRBV30 and TRBJ1-2; maybe TRBD1 (6 bases). The V and J ends lost 4 bases and 6 bases respectively, with 27 bases between them. Germline CDR1 GTSNPN, CDR2 SVGIG (reference sequence). The CDR3 consists of 17 residues. CDR3 nucleotides: TGTGCCTGGATTCTTCCGAACAGGGTCGTAAAGAGAGATGGCTACACCTTC. Protein: CAWILPNRVVKRDGYTF.

This clone was detected only a few times. This sequence joins TRBV7-2 and TRBJ2-7, with a possible D match to TRBD2 (5 bases). Germline CDR1 SGHTA, CDR2 FQGNSA. The CDR3 totals 13 residues. V was shortened by 4 bases and J by 3 bases, with 10 bases between the two germline ends. The CDR3 DNA reads TGTGCCAGCAGCTCCTGGACTTACTACGAGCAGTACTTC. It codes for CASSSWTYYEQYF.

This chain joins TRBV18 and TRBJ1-1; D is uncertain. This CDR3 comprises 13 residues. Per germline, CDR1 KGHSH and CDR2 LQKENI. Deletions cut 3 bases from V and 3 bases from J, with 8 bases between. CDR3: CASSPEVYTEAFF. Written as DNA, the CDR3 is TGTGCCAGCTCACCTGAGGTATACACTGAAGCTTTCTTT.

The chain is built from TRBV28 and TRBJ2-7; 9 bases line up with TRBD2. J gave up 7 bases and V 5 bases, and 9 bases lay outside the gene matches. The CDR3 runs to 14 residues. The germline V gene encodes CDR1 MDHEN and CDR2 SYDVKM. The CDR3: CASSPSGLAGEQYF. The CDR3, as DNA: TGTGCCAGCAGTCCCTCGGGCCTAGCGGGAGAGCAGTACTTC.

This rearrangement joins TRBV27 to TRBJ2-1; 7 bases map to TRBD2. Germline CDR1 and CDR2: MNHEY and SMNVEV (reference sequence). After removal of 5 bases from V and 3 bases from J, the junction contained 13 bases not matched to a gene. This CDR3 has 17 amino acids. The CDR3 coding sequence is TGTGCCAGCAGTCAGTCCTTAGCGGGCGAACTCTACAATGAGCAGTTCTTC. Translating it yields CASSQSLAGELYNEQFF.

This clone was seen once. J is TRBJ2-4 and V is TRBV4-2; 10 bases are shared with TRBD2. This CDR3 comprises 14 residues. J gave up 7 bases and V 0 bases, and 0 bases lay outside the gene matches. Germline loops: CDR1 LGHNA, CDR2 YNFKEQ. The CDR3 loop is CASSQETSGNIQYF. CDR3 coding DNA: TGTGCCAGCAGCCAAGAGACTAGCGGGAACATTCAGTACTTC.

The chain has TRBV7-2 and TRBJ1-3, with TRBD1 identical over 10 bases. J gave up 4 bases and V 1 base, and 7 bases lay outside the gene matches. Germline V CDR1 and CDR2: SGHTA, FQGNSA. The CDR3 consists of 17 residues. This CDR3 is CASSLDFRTGGGNTIYF. CDR3 DNA sequence: TGTGCCAGCAGCTTAGATTTCCGGACAGGGGGAGGAAACACCATATATTTT. The full variable domain, completed using reference TRBV7-2 and TRBJ1-3, is GAGVSQSPSNKVTEKGKDVELRCDPISGHTALYWYRQSLGQGLEFLIYFQGNSAPDKSGLPSDRFSAERTGGSVSTLTIQRTQQEDSAVYLCASSLDFRTGGGNTIYFGEGSWLTVV.

V and J are TRBV5-1 and TRBJ2-7; D may be TRBD2 (6 bases). The germline V gene has CDR1 SGHRS and CDR2 YFSETQ. The CDR3 extends over 14 amino acids. Trimming removed 3 bases from V and 0 bases from J, with 10 bases in between. In nucleotides, the CDR3 is TGCGCCAGCAGCTGGGCGGGGAGCTCCTACGAGCAGTACTTC. Its protein product is CASSWAGSSYEQYF.

The V call is TRBV30, the J call TRBJ2-1, with D possibly being TRBD2 (5 bases). The CDR3 loop spans 12 amino acids. Trimming removed 7 bases at V and 1 base at J, with 8 bases between. Germline V gives CDR1 GTSNPN, CDR2 SVGIG (reference sequence). This CDR3 is CAFSVSYNEQFF. For the CDR3, the DNA is TGTGCCTTTAGCGTTTCCTACAATGAGCAGTTCTTC.

The chain links TRBV29-1 to TRBJ1-5; 10 bases map to TRBD1. Germline trimming cut 6 bases from V and 6 bases from J; bases unmatched to any gene: 8. Germline V gene lookup returns CDR1 SQVTM and CDR2 ANQGSEA. This CDR3 region has 14 residues. This chain's CDR3 is CSVSDRGSGQPQHF. CDR3 DNA: TGCAGCGTATCGGACAGGGGGTCGGGTCAGCCCCAGCATTTT.

The chain recombines TRBV29-1 with TRBJ1-5, with unresolved D. The V gene lost 6 bases and the J gene lost 4 bases, with 19 bases spanning the gap. Looked up from germline, CDR1 is SQVTM and CDR2 is ANQGSEA. The CDR3 has 15 amino acids. This CDR3 is CSVADGVLGNQPQHF. For the CDR3, the DNA is TGCAGCGTCGCCGACGGGGTTCTAGGGAATCAGCCCCAGCATTTT.

The chain links TRBV2 to TRBJ1-1, with D possibly being TRBD1 (6 bases). With 6 bases removed from V and 1 base from J, the gap between germline ends came to 15 bases. The germline gives CDR1 SNHLY, CDR2 FYNNEI. The CDR3 is 15 residues long. The CDR3 nucleotides read TGTGCCAGCAGCCCACCGACAGGCTGGAACACTGAAGCTTTCTTT. Protein product: CASSPPTGWNTEAFF.

This clone was recorded a few times. The chain recombines TRBV7-9 with TRBJ2-2; unclear D gene. V was shortened by 3 bases and J by 7 bases, with 6 bases between the two germline ends. Germline-derived CDR1 and CDR2 are SEHNR and FQNEAQ (reference sequence). The CDR3 totals 12 residues. As DNA, the CDR3 is TGTGCCAGCAGCTTTTACGGCGGGGAGCTGTTTTTT. This encodes CASSFYGGELFF.

The rearrangement joins TRBV12-5 to TRBJ2-6; 12 nucleotides line up with TRBD2. This CDR3 region has 24 residues. The trim removed 0 bases at V and 0 bases at J, leaving 18 bases unmatched. The V gene's germline CDR1 is LGHNT and CDR2 FRNRAP. CDR3 sequence reads: CASGLVPKTGSSGGVGSGANVLTF. The CDR3 DNA reads as TGTGCTAGTGGTTTGGTACCTAAGACCGGGTCTAGCGGGGGGGTAGGCTCTGGGGCCAACGTCCTGACTTTC.